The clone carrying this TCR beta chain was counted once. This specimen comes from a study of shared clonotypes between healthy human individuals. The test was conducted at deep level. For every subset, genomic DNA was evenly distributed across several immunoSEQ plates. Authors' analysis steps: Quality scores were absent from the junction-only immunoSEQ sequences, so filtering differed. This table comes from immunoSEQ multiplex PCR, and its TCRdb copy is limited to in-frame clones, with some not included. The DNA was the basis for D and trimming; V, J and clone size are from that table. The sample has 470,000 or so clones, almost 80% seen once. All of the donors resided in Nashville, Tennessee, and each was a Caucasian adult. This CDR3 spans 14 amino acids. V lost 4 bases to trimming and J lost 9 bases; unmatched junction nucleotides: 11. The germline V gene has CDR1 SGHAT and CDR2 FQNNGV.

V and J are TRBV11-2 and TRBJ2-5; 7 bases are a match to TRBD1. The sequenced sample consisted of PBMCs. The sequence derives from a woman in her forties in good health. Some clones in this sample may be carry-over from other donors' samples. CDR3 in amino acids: CASSSGQLPRAQYF. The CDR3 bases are TGTGCCAGCAGCTCGGGACAGCTGCCGAGGGCCCAGTACTTC. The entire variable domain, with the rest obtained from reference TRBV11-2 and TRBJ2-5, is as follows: EAGVAQSPRYKIIEKRQSVAFWCNPISGHATLYWYQQILGQGPKLLIQFQNNGVVDDSQLPKDRFSAERLKGVDSTLKIQPAKLEDSAVYLCASSSGQLPRAQYFGPGTRLLVL.